Listed below are T cell receptor beta chains from one sample, sequenced in a study of type 1 regulatory T cells. One entry per CDR3 protein, called by TCRdb with MiXCR from the reads. The profile shows about 59,000 distinct CDR3 sequences, roughly 60% of them singletons. These receptors lack a known antigen. Sequencing input: cultured non-Tr1 T cells, either the whole culture or a sorted T cell fraction (not recorded which). The receptors shown here come from a human donor in good health. Each CDR3 is given with its conserved first and last residue. Clone size is stated in some rows and not others, as once, few, many or a class when expanded.

NA	TRBV20-1	TRBJ2-1	CSASRGLANNEQFF
NA	TRBV7-2	TRBJ1-4	CASSLGLGIGEKLFF
once	TRBV20-1	TRBJ1-5	CSARVQGVNQPQHF
NA	TRBV28	TRBJ1-1	CASSLGYSLTEAFF
once	TRBV12-3/TRBV12-4	TRBJ2-7	CASSYQGGTYEQYF
once	TRBV19	TRBJ1-2	CASTILGVYGYTF
few	TRBV10-1	TRBJ2-3	CASSDPSTDTQYF
NA	TRBV2	TRBJ1-2	CARQQVLVLSYGYTF
NA	TRBV27	TRBJ1-5	CASSPAGGYSNQPQHF
NA	TRBV20-1	TRBJ1-5	CSATTGPGEPQHF
NA	TRBV7-2	TRBJ2-2	CASSDPNTGELFF
NA	TRBV19	TRBJ1-5	CASSVRDNSNQPQHF
few	TRBV28	TRBJ2-5	CASSTLDLGGETQYF
once	TRBV20-1	TRBJ2-1	CSASLVGDEQFF
NA	TRBV7-2	TRBJ1-2	CASSTRTGGNYGYTF
NA	TRBV24-1	TRBJ1-2	CATSDSPGGYTF
NA	TRBV4-1	TRBJ1-2	CASSQDLAGDYGYTF
NA	TRBV12-3/TRBV12-4	TRBJ2-7	CASSRTGNSYEQYF
NA	TRBV6-2/TRBV6-3	TRBJ1-5	CASSGTGGGRPQHF
NA	TRBV18	TRBJ2-3	CASSQDSVDTQYF
NA	TRBV20-1	TRBJ2-2	CSALGLAGDSGELFF
NA	TRBV9	TRBJ2-1	CASSVVNRDEQFF
NA	TRBV5-1	TRBJ1-2	CASSLDPGTDYGYTF
NA	TRBV7-9	TRBJ2-1	CASSLGLVANEQFF
NA	TRBV20-1	TRBJ1-1	CSARDRTHGTEAFF
NA	TRBV7-8	TRBJ2-5	CASSPGTSGVGETQYF
few	TRBV9	TRBJ2-4	CASRVGPLAKNIQYF
few	TRBV5-1	TRBJ2-4	CASSSEDRAGNIQYF
few	TRBV7-8	TRBJ2-5	CASSLDSGKETQYF
NA	TRBV12-3/TRBV12-4	TRBJ1-1	CASSPTRENTEAFF
NA	TRBV7-8	TRBJ1-5	CASSLDRVGDNQPQHF
NA	TRBV12-3/TRBV12-4	TRBJ2-7	CASSFSYRGDDEQYF
NA	TRBV20-1	TRBJ1-3	CSALYRGSGNTIYF
NA	TRBV7-3	TRBJ2-7	CASSFSSGYEQYF
NA	TRBV7-8	TRBJ1-4	CASSLAVSNEKLFF
NA	TRBV20-1	TRBJ1-1	CSAMGGRAEAFF